Presented here are 26 T cell receptor beta chains from one specimen sequenced in a study of neoadjuvant anti-PD-1 for oral cavity cancer. Libraries were prepared by immunoSEQ multiplex PCR; TCRdb keeps only in-frame clonotypes and omits some of them. Here the sample spans 10,000 or so clones, over 50% being singletons. This specimen consisted of tumor tissue, obtained before nivolumab (anti-PD-1) treatment. The receptors derive from a person between 35 and 79 years old with oral cavity squamous cell carcinoma.

The chain is built from TRBV25-1 and TRBJ2-1; 13 bases fit TRBD2. This CDR3 comprises 15 residues. With V trimmed by 6 bases and J by 6 bases, 5 bases remained unmatched. Germline V gives CDR1 MGHDK, CDR2 SYGVNS. CDR3 loop: CASRLGLAGLNEQFF. The CDR3 region has the DNA TGTGCCAGCAGATTGGGACTAGCGGGGCTCAATGAGCAGTTCTTC.

In this sample, this clone turned up once. The chain carries TRBV30 and TRBJ2-5; the match to TRBD1 covers 7 bases. Germline trimming cut 3 bases from V and 5 bases from J; bases unmatched to any gene: 6. The CDR3 has 13 amino acids. Germline CDR1 GTSNPN, CDR2 SVGIG (reference sequence). CDR3 bases: TGTGCCTGGAGCACGGGACAGTCGGAGACCCAGTACTTC. Translation gives CAWSTGQSETQYF.

The chain recombines TRBV5-6 with TRBJ2-5, with 10 bases matching TRBD2. The CDR3 spans 13 residues. From germline, CDR1 is SGHDT and CDR2 YYEEEE. Unmatched junction bases numbered 7, after V lost 3 bases and J lost 11 bases. CDR3 in DNA: TGTGCCAGCAGCTGGCTAGCGGGGGCCTCTCAGTACTTC. Protein sequence: CASSWLAGASQYF. Using reference TRBV5-6 and TRBJ2-5 for the parts outside the CDR3, the full variable domain is DAGVTQSPTHLIKTRGQQVTLRCSPKSGHDTVSWYQQALGQGPQFIFQYYEEEERQRGNFPDRFSGHQFPNYSSELNVNALLLGDSALYLCASSWLAGASQYFGPGTRLLVL.

The chain links TRBV15 to TRBJ1-2; D may be TRBD1 (6 bases). The V end lost 0 bases, the J end lost 4 bases, and 15 bases lay between the germline ends. This CDR3 has 16 residues. The V gene's germline CDR1 is LNHNV and CDR2 YYDKDF (reference sequence). For the CDR3, the DNA is TGTGCCACCAGCAGAGATATGGGGGCCTCTCCCTATGGCTACACCTTC. It specifies CATSRDMGASPYGYTF. The full variable domain, rest sourced from reference TRBV15 and TRBJ1-2, is DAMVIQNPRYQVTQFGKPVTLSCSQTLNHNVMYWYQQKSSQAPKLLFHYYDKDFNNEADTPDNFQSRRPNTSFCFLDIRSPGLGDTAMYLCATSRDMGASPYGYTFGSGTRLTVV.

V usage is TRBV19 and J usage is TRBJ1-1; D is perhaps TRBD1 (5 bases). Germline V gene sequence: CDR1 LNHDA, CDR2 SQIVND (reference sequence). The CDR3 is 15 amino acids. The V end was cut by 7 bases, the J end by 4 bases, with 19 bases between. The DNA for the CDR3 is TGTGCCAGTACCTCCCAGGGAGGGTCCGGCACTGAAGCTTTCTTT. The encoded protein is CASTSQGGSGTEAFF.

The chain links TRBV19 to TRBJ2-1, with 8 bases matching TRBD2. Germline V gene sequence: CDR1 LNHDA, CDR2 SQIVND (reference sequence). J was trimmed by 8 bases and V by 3 bases; bases with no gene match: 9. The CDR3 runs to 15 residues. For the CDR3, the DNA is TGTGCCAGTAGTATGGGACTAGGGGGTTGGGATGAGCAGTTCTTC. It specifies CASSMGLGGWDEQFF.

The rearrangement joins TRBV25-1 to TRBJ2-3; 12 bases map to TRBD1. There are 14 residues in the CDR3. V lost 9 bases and J lost 6; bases outside the gene matches: 7. Germline values: CDR1 MGHDK, CDR2 SYGVNS. For the CDR3, the DNA is TGTGCCAGTTCCGGGACAGGGGGCTTGGATACGCAGTATTTT. This codes for CASSGTGGLDTQYF.

The chain employs TRBV6-4 and TRBJ1-4, with D possibly matching TRBD1 (5 bases). CDR1 MRHNA and CDR2 SNTAGT come from the germline V gene. With 4 bases removed from V and 3 bases from J, the gap between germline ends came to 12 bases. CDR3 length: 15 amino acids. CDR3 in amino acids: CASSGPRASNEKLFF. CDR3 in DNA: TGTGCCAGCAGTGGCCCCAGGGCCTCTAATGAAAAACTGTTTTTT.

CDR3 in amino acids: CASGRDRGAEKLFF. For the CDR3, the DNA is TGTGCTAGTGGTAGGGACAGGGGGGCTGAAAAACTGTTTTTT. The chain has TRBV12-5 and TRBJ1-4, with 11 positions matching TRBD1. Trimming at V came to 5 bases and at J to 7 bases, leaving 3 bases not matched to a gene. Germline V gene sequence: CDR1 LGHNT, CDR2 FRNRAP. This CDR3 spans 14 amino acids.

J is TRBJ1-2 and V is TRBV5-1; 7 bases fit TRBD1. Germline loops: CDR1 SGHRS, CDR2 YFSETQ. With V trimmed by 7 bases and J by 6 bases, 18 bases remained unmatched. The CDR3 totals 16 residues. CDR3 protein: CASRRGDRRDRDGYTF. The CDR3 nucleotides are TGCGCCAGCCGCAGGGGGGATAGACGAGACCGGGATGGCTACACCTTC.

The V call is TRBV7-9, the J call TRBJ2-3; D unclear. The CDR3 runs 12 residues. Germline V gives CDR1 SEHNR, CDR2 FQNEAQ (reference sequence). V was pared by 1 base and J by 5 bases, with 4 bases between. The CDR3 DNA sequence: TGTGCCAGCAGCTTAGTCATAGATACGCAGTATTTT. It codes for CASSLVIDTQYF.

CDR3 coding DNA: TGTGCCAGCAGCTCGGAGTTCTACTATGGCTACACCTTC. Protein sequence: CASSSEFYYGYTF. The chain couples TRBV7-8 to TRBJ1-2; unclear D gene. The ends were cut back, 4 bases at V and 3 bases at J, with 9 bases in the middle. From germline, CDR1 is SGHVS and CDR2 FQNEAQ. This CDR3 spans 13 amino acids.

The chain employs TRBV9 and TRBJ1-2, with D unclear. V lost 4 bases and J 1 base, leaving 17 bases between the germline ends. Germline assignment: CDR1 SGDLS and CDR2 YYNGEE. There are 16 residues in the CDR3. The DNA for the CDR3 is TGTGCCAGCAGCCCTCGGAGTGGGGTTCTTAACTATGGCTACACCTTC. Its protein is CASSPRSGVLNYGYTF.

The V and J genes are TRBV11-2 and TRBJ2-7, with TRBD1 matching over 7 bases. Looked up from germline, CDR1 is SGHAT and CDR2 is FQNNGV. V was pared by 5 bases and J by 3 bases, with 10 bases of the junction left unmatched. The CDR3 has 15 amino acids. This CDR3 is CASSDRATYHYEQYF. In DNA form, the CDR3 reads TGTGCCAGCAGCGACAGGGCCACCTACCACTACGAGCAGTACTTC.

The chain has TRBV5-1 and TRBJ2-7, with 7 positions matching TRBD1. V lost 4 bases, J lost 2 bases, and 9 bases stayed unmatched. This CDR3 region has 15 residues. Germline-derived CDR1 and CDR2 are SGHRS and YFSETQ. In DNA, the CDR3 is TGCGCCAGCAGCCGGGGACAGACAGACACCTACGAGCAGTACTTC. It specifies CASSRGQTDTYEQYF.

This clone rates as large. V and J are TRBV29-1 and TRBJ1-2; TRBD1 matches 7 bases. V lost 7 bases, J lost 8 bases, and 7 bases stayed unmatched. The CDR3 is 11 residues long. From germline, CDR1 is SQVTM and CDR2 ANQGSEA. CDR3: CSALTGDGYTF. CDR3 nucleotides: TGCAGCGCCCTTACAGGGGACGGCTACACCTTC.

The chain carries TRBV9 and TRBJ1-2, with D perhaps matching TRBD1 (6 bases). V was clipped by 4 bases and J by 4 bases, with 20 bases between them. The CDR3 sequence is 16 residues long. Germline values: CDR1 SGDLS, CDR2 YYNGEE. The CDR3: CASSTQQGGLGYGYTF. The CDR3 DNA sequence: TGTGCCAGCAGCACGCAACAGGGAGGGCTTGGCTATGGCTACACCTTC.

CDR3 sequence: CASSLTGDEQYF. The CDR3 DNA reads as TGTGCCAGCAGCCTGACAGGGGACGAGCAGTACTTC. V gene TRBV5-8 combines with J gene TRBJ2-7; 8 bases agree with TRBD1. Germline CDR1 and CDR2: SGHTS and YDEGEE. V shed 4 bases and J 5 bases; nucleotides not matched to a gene: 2. The CDR3 loop spans 12 amino acids.

This chain uses TRBV7-3 with TRBJ2-2; possibly TRBD1 for D (6 bases). Trimming took 5 bases from V and 5 from J, leaving 18 bases between them. The germline V gene has CDR1 SGHTA and CDR2 FQGTGA. The CDR3 has 16 residues. The CDR3 DNA follows: TGTGCCAGCAGCCCAACTCCAGGGGTTCAGACCGGGGAGCTGTTTTTT. Translated: CASSPTPGVQTGELFF.

The rearrangement joins TRBV18 to TRBJ2-1, with a tentative D call TRBD1 (6 bases). The V and J ends lost 4 bases and 0 bases respectively, with 10 bases between them. Germline CDR1 is KGHSH and CDR2 is LQKENI. This CDR3 has 15 residues. In DNA form, the CDR3 reads TGTGCCAGCTCACAGACAGGAAGCTCCTACAATGAGCAGTTCTTC. It translates to CASSQTGSSYNEQFF.

V usage is TRBV9 and J usage is TRBJ2-7; the D is unclear. CDR1 is SGDLS and CDR2 is YYNGEE in the germline V gene. CDR3 length: 13 amino acids. V lost 3 bases to trimming and J lost 6 bases, with 13 bases between them. CDR3 DNA: TGTGCCAGCAGCGGTAACTTCCTAGGCGAGCAGTACTTC. Residues: CASSGNFLGEQYF.

The chain couples TRBV5-1 to TRBJ2-3, with 9 bases lining up with TRBD2. Trimming at V came to 2 bases and at J to 0 bases, leaving 4 bases not matched to a gene. This CDR3 comprises 16 residues. CDR1 SGHRS and CDR2 YFSETQ come from the germline V gene. In DNA form, the CDR3 reads TGCGCCAGCAGCTTTGGGCGGGGGGGCAGCACAGATACGCAGTATTTT. This codes for CASSFGRGGSTDTQYF.

The V and J genes are TRBV7-3 and TRBJ2-5; 15 bases fit TRBD2. From germline, CDR1 is SGHTA and CDR2 FQGTGA. J gave up 6 bases and V 4 bases, and 9 bases lay outside the gene matches. The length of the CDR3 is 17 residues. The CDR3 coding sequence is TGTGCCAGCAGCTCACGGACTAGCGGGAGGGCAACGAAGACCCAGTACTTC. It encodes CASSSRTSGRATKTQYF.

This clone has a handful of counts. V usage is TRBV27 and J usage is TRBJ1-2; perhaps TRBD1 as D (5 bases). CDR3 size: 14 residues. Germline CDR1 is MNHEY and CDR2 is SMNVEV (reference sequence). V lost 3 bases to trimming and J lost 6 bases, with 14 bases between them. The DNA for the CDR3 is TGTGCCAGCAGTTTTAGGTCAGTGGGGCATGGCTACACCTTC. Protein sequence: CASSFRSVGHGYTF.

This rearrangement joins TRBV5-1 to TRBJ2-1; TRBD2 matches at 13 bases. The V gene's germline CDR1 is SGHRS and CDR2 YFSETQ. This CDR3 has 16 residues. Trimming cost V 0 bases and J 7 bases; bases outside gene matches: 4. The chain's CDR3 is CASSLGLAGGRNEQFF. DNA of the CDR3: TGCGCCAGCAGCTTGGGACTAGCGGGAGGTAGGAATGAGCAGTTCTTC.

The V call is TRBV29-1, the J call TRBJ2-3, with D maybe TRBD2 (6 bases). The CDR3 spans 14 residues. Trimming stripped 2 bases from V and 7 bases from J, with 16 bases between. Germline loops: CDR1 SQVTM, CDR2 ANQGSEA. The CDR3 loop is CSVESNSGGNTQYF. The DNA for the CDR3 is TGCAGCGTTGAATCGAACTCCGGGGGAAATACGCAGTATTTT.